This paragraph reports one T cell receptor beta chain. Its target is not known. The data derive from a study of OX40 agonist ivuxolimab in advanced cancers. The V gene's germline CDR1 is SQVTM and CDR2 ANQGSEA. The CDR3 spans 14 residues. V gave up 5 bases and J gave up 2 bases, with 15 bases separating them. Study outcomes and limitations: Compared with CD4+, CD8+ T cells on average had more expanded clones.

Clones were sequenced by immunoSEQ multiplex PCR, and TCRdb holds only the in-frame ones, with some missing. Of about 63,000 clones detected, 75% to 90% appear once; the ten largest clones hold roughly a tenth. The chain is built from TRBV29-1 and TRBJ1-1; maybe TRBD1 (5 bases). This receptor was identified in an adult with an advanced solid tumor such as melanoma, head and neck, liver or kidney cancer. This material consisted of CD4+ or CD8+ T cells sorted from blood, taken in a trial of the OX40 agonist ivuxolimab. CDR3 sequence reads: CSVIAGTVNTEAFF. DNA for the CDR3: TGCAGCGTTATAGCCGGGACGGTAAACACTGAAGCTTTCTTT.